Only a few counts were recorded for the clone carrying this T cell receptor beta chain. Stated time point: newly diagnosed GD, antithyroid drugs for less than 3 months. PBMC-extracted RNA yielded the TCR library. iRepertoire HTBI primers and Arm-PCR of CDR3 regions built TCR beta libraries. MiXCR, applied by TCRdb to the multiplex PCR reads, yields one record per CDR3 protein. This repertoire shows 300,000 to 400,000 distinct CDR3 sequences, around 15% found once; its top ten account for about 27%. Looked up from germline, CDR1 is MNHEY and CDR2 is SMNVEV (reference sequence). This CDR3 is built from 16 residues. J gave up 6 bases and V 5 bases, and 8 bases lay outside the gene matches. This entry comes from a study of regulatory T cells in long-lasting Graves disease. These data were also filed under a second study, of T cells in Graves' hyperthyroidism and ophthalmopathy.

The sequences come from peripheral blood mononuclear cells (PBMCs), collected at new diagnosis, from a patient treated with antithyroid drugs. The gene calls are TRBV27 and TRBJ2-3; 13 nucleotides line up with TRBD2. This receptor was identified in a man aged 35 to 55 with Graves disease. The CDR3: CASSTRLAGGGDTQYF. DNA for the CDR3: TGTGCCAGCAGTACTAGACTAGCGGGGGGTGGTGATACGCAGTATTTT.